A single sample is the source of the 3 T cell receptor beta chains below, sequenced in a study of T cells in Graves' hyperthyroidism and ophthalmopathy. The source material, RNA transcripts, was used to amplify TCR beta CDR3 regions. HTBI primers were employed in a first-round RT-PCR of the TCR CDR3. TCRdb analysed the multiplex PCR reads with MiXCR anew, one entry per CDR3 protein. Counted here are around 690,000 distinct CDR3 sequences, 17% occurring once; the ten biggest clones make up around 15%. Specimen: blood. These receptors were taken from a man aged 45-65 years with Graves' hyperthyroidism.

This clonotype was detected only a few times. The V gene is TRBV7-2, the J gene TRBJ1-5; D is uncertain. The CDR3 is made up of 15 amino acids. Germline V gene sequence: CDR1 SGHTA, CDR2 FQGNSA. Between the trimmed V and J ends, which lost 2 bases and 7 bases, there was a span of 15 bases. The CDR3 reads CASSLRVVEGQPQHF. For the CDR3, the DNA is TGTGCCAGCAGCTTAAGGGTAGTTGAAGGCCAGCCCCAGCATTTT.

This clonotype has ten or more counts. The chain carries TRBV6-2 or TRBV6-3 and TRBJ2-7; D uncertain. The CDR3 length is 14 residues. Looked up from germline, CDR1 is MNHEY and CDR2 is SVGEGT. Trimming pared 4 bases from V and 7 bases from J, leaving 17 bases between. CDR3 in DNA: TGTGCCAGCAGTTCCCCCCCGGATGAGGAGGAGCAGTACTTC. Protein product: CASSSPPDEEEQYF.

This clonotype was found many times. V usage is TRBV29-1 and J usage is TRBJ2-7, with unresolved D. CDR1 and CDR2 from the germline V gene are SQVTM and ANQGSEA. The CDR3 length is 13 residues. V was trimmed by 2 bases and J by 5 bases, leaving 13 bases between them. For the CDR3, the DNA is TGCAGCGTTGAAACGACATATTCCCACGAGCAGTACTTC. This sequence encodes CSVETTYSHEQYF.